This T cell receptor beta chain was documented in a study of CD8+CD57+ T cells in acquired aplastic anemia. Study-level background: Researchers reported that healthy donors averaged about 11 million reads for CD4+ cells.

The study's findings and limits: Patient and control CD8+ Simpson's diversity was not significantly different.

V lost 3 bases and J 2 bases, leaving 14 bases between the germline ends. The germline V gene encodes CDR1 KGHSY and CDR2 FQNENV. The CDR3 is 15 amino acids. On this clonotype itself: The antigen is unknown.

The study profiled TCR beta VDJ and CDR3 using genomic DNA as template. TCRdb used MiXCR to reprocess the reads, holding one entry per CDR3 protein. Of some 120,000 distinct CDR3 sequences listed, 40% to 60% are singletons. The J gene is TRBJ2-7, the V gene TRBV16, with a weak D call TRBD2 (5 bases). The sequenced sample consisted of sorted CD4+, CD8+, or CD8+CD57+ T cells (not recorded which) from PBMCs. This TCR was recovered from a human donor in good health, serving as a control. The CDR3 DNA reads TGTGCCAGCAGCCAGCTCAAGGACGGGACCTACGAGCAGTACTTC. It encodes CASSQLKDGTYEQYF.